Each of the 8 T cell receptor beta chains below was sequenced from the same sample in a study of T cell changes during pregnancy in multiple sclerosis. Generated by immunoSEQ multiplex PCR, the TCRdb table keeps only in-frame clones and is missing some. The repertoire holds about 32,000 clones, with around 89% as singletons. The specimen was CD8+ T cells from peripheral blood mononuclear cells, collected in the third trimester of pregnancy. The receptor set was obtained from a female donor with multiple sclerosis, enrolled in a pregnancy study.

The chain recombines TRBV27 with TRBJ1-6; D is possibly TRBD1 (5 bases). Per germline, CDR1 MNHEY and CDR2 SMNVEV (reference sequence). This CDR3 is 15 amino acids long. The V end lost 0 bases, the J end lost 10 bases, and 13 bases lay between the germline ends. The CDR3 here is CASSLSSGVGSPLHF. DNA for the CDR3: TGTGCCAGCAGTTTATCATCGGGGGTAGGGTCACCCCTCCACTTT.

This clone was detected a few times. Written as DNA, the CDR3 is TGCGCCAGCAGCCACGTCTCACGAGATTACGAGCAGTACTTC. Its protein product is CASSHVSRDYEQYF. The rearrangement joins TRBV4-1 to TRBJ2-7; D is unclear. Germline lookup yields CDR1 MGHRA and CDR2 YSYEKL. V was cut by 3 bases and J by 4 bases, with 13 bases left in between. This CDR3 has 14 amino acids.

J is TRBJ1-4 and V is TRBV9, with D perhaps TRBD1 (6 bases). This CDR3 has 14 residues. Trimming took off 3 bases at V and 14 bases at J, with 20 bases between the two ends. CDR1 SGDLS and CDR2 YYNGEE come from the germline V gene. The CDR3 bases are TGTGCCAGCAGCGCGGGGTCGGGGGGCGCGGGGCTGTTTTTT. This translates into CASSAGSGGAGLFF.

The chain has TRBV4-2 and TRBJ2-6, with D perhaps TRBD2 (6 bases). V was pared by 3 bases and J by 0 bases, with 9 bases between. There are 16 residues in the CDR3. Germline CDR1 is LGHNA and CDR2 is YNFKEQ. As DNA, the CDR3 is TGTGCCAGCAGCCAGGAGGGATTCTCTGGGGCCAACGTCCTGACTTTC. Amino acids: CASSQEGFSGANVLTF.

V usage is TRBV10-2 and J usage is TRBJ2-1; TRBD2 aligns across 13 bases. The CDR3 runs 15 residues. Germline-derived CDR1 and CDR2 are WSHSY and SAAADI. V dropped 6 bases and J dropped 5; count of bases not matched to a gene: 4. The CDR3 DNA sequence: TGCGCCAGCAGGCCACTAGCGGGAGGGAACAATGAGCAGTTCTTC. It is translated as CASRPLAGGNNEQFF.

The rearrangement uses TRBV2 and TRBJ1-1, with TRBD1 as a possible D gene (6 bases). The CDR3 is made up of 18 amino acids. The ends were cut back, 0 bases at V and 0 bases at J, with 17 bases in the middle. Germline V gives CDR1 SNHLY, CDR2 FYNNEI. The CDR3 DNA sequence: TGTGCCAGCAGTGAAGCGAGGGGGGGGCGCGATATGAACACTGAAGCTTTCTTT. This translates into CASSEARGGRDMNTEAFF.

The gene calls are TRBV28 and TRBJ1-2, with TRBD1 as a possible D gene (6 bases). There are 16 residues in the CDR3. From germline, CDR1 is MDHEN and CDR2 SYDVKM. V was clipped by 8 bases and J by 0 bases, with 19 bases between them. CDR3 amino acids: CASGRQAYRTNYGYTF. For the CDR3, the DNA is TGTGCCAGCGGCCGACAGGCGTATCGGACTAACTATGGCTACACCTTC.

The gene calls are TRBV2 and TRBJ1-5; 10 bases align to TRBD1. CDR3 length: 15 amino acids. The germline V gene encodes CDR1 SNHLY and CDR2 FYNNEI. The V segment lost 7 bases and the J segment 5 bases; nucleotides outside the gene matches: 8. The CDR3 region has the DNA TGTGCCAGCACCGGGGGTGGACAGGGGGATCAGCCCCAGCATTTT. Protein sequence: CASTGGGQGDQPQHF. The full variable domain, completed using reference TRBV2 and TRBJ1-5, is EPEVTQTPSHQVTQMGQEVILRCVPISNHLYFYWYRQILGQKVEFLVSFYNNEISEKSEIFDDQFSVERPDGSNFTLKIRSTKLEDSAMYFCASTGGGQGDQPQHFGDGTRLSIL.